This TCR beta chain was found in a study of cytomegalovirus exposure and HLA in healthy donors. About the study: In a later analysis, it was reported that the approximately 110 validation repertoires had been produced on the same platform as the 670 or so repertoires belonging to the first cohort.

On this clone itself: Its antigen remains unknown.

Generated by immunoSEQ multiplex PCR, the TCRdb table keeps only in-frame clones and is missing some. The table records 100,000 to 150,000 clones, 88% of them present only once. Study findings and constraints: First-cohort TCR clusters were later found to tend to co-occur in the approximately 110 validation repertoires. In vitro assays verified that a few CMV-associated chains recognized CMV antigens specifically.

This CDR3 comprises 14 residues. The germline V gene has CDR1 SNHLY and CDR2 FYNNEI. Trimming stripped 3 bases from V and 0 bases from J, with 5 bases between. Sequencing input: PBMCs. This chain links TRBV2 with TRBJ1-4; D remains ambiguous. The TCR sequence derives from a man aged 25-45 years in good health and CMV-seronegative. DNA of the CDR3: TGTGCCAGCAGTGACCAGTCAACTAATGAAAAACTGTTTTTT. Residues: CASSDQSTNEKLFF.